The 5 T cell receptor beta chains below come from one sample, sequenced in a study of CD8+CD57+ T cells in acquired aplastic anemia (dated by TCRdb to between 2018 and 2020). The sequencer was an Illumina HiSeq 2000. Genomic DNA served as template for TCR beta VDJ combination and CDR3 sequence profiling. The public reads were quality trimmed at Q25 with fastp and then assembled into clones with MiXCR by TCRdb, keeping productive beta chains. Each entry merges the rows of one CDR3 protein and shows their most common DNA and genes. For this sample there are roughly 280,000 distinct CDR3 sequences; roughly 61% appear just once. The ten largest clonotypes hold under 1.5% of the sample. The patients picked for sequencing were ones in whom flow cytometry had shown an expansion of CD8+CD57+ cells. Sequencing input: sorted CD4+, CD8+, or CD8+CD57+ T cells (not recorded which) from PBMCs. These receptors all come from a human donor with aplastic anemia.

This chain uses TRBV24-1 with TRBJ2-5, with a possible D match to TRBD2 (6 bases). Germline lookup yields CDR1 KGHDR and CDR2 SFDVKD. V lost 4 bases, J lost 4 bases, and 15 bases lay in between. The CDR3 spans 15 residues. CDR3 DNA: TGTGCCACCAGTGACTCATCCCGGGGGTCAGAGACCCAGTACTTC. Translation gives CATSDSSRGSETQYF.

The chain has TRBV7-9 and TRBJ2-1; no definite D call. Between the trimmed V and J ends, which lost 1 base and 12 bases, there was a span of 13 bases. The CDR3 is 13 amino acids. Germline-derived CDR1 and CDR2 are SEHNR and FQNEAQ (reference sequence). The CDR3 nucleotides are TGTGCCAGCAGCTTAGAGCCCCTTCAGGCGCAGTTCTTC. Protein: CASSLEPLQAQFF.

V usage is TRBV28 and J usage is TRBJ1-5, with TRBD1 as a possible D gene (5 bases). Germline CDR1 MDHEN, CDR2 SYDVKM. The CDR3 sequence is 14 residues long. V shed 11 bases and J shed 1 base, with 15 bases lying between them. Here the CDR3 reads CAGENRGSNQPQHF. The CDR3 DNA is TGTGCCGGAGAGAATCGGGGGAGCAATCAGCCCCAGCATTTT.

In this sample, this clonotype turned up once. The V gene is TRBV29-1, the J gene TRBJ2-7; no clear D. With 1 base removed from V and 3 bases from J, the gap between germline ends came to 10 bases. In germline, CDR1 is SQVTM, CDR2 ANQGSEA. The CDR3 contains 13 residues. This CDR3 reads CSVEGGEFYEQYF. CDR3 bases: TGCAGCGTTGAAGGGGGTGAGTTCTACGAGCAGTACTTC.

This clonotype has ten or more counts. The chain carries TRBV7-9 and TRBJ2-5; D is undetermined. This CDR3 is 14 amino acids long. V was shortened by 1 base and J by 1 base, with 7 bases between the two germline ends. Germline CDR1 is SEHNR and CDR2 is FQNEAQ (reference sequence). The CDR3 spells CASSLVWSQETQYF. Written as DNA, the CDR3 is TGTGCCAGCAGCTTAGTTTGGAGCCAAGAGACCCAGTACTTC.